The 14 T cell receptor beta chains given below trace back to one sample, sequenced in a study of T cells in Graves' hyperthyroidism and ophthalmopathy. From RNA transcripts, TCR beta CDR3 regions were amplified. A set of HTBI primers served as the primers for a first-round RT-PCR of the TCR CDR3. A single record per CDR3 protein comes from TCRdb applying MiXCR to the multiplex PCR reads. The table records around 500,000 distinct CDR3 sequences, about 16% of them present only once. Source material: blood. The receptor set was obtained from a woman in her 30s with Graves' ophthalmopathy.

This clonotype occurred a few times. This rearrangement joins TRBV30 to TRBJ1-1; D remains ambiguous. The CDR3 is made up of 14 amino acids. Germline V lookup: CDR1 GTSNPN, CDR2 SVGIG (reference sequence). Trimming cost V 2 bases and J 0 bases, with 10 bases left between them. This CDR3 reads CAWSIRNMNTEAFF. Here the CDR3 DNA reads TGTGCCTGGAGTATCCGGAATATGAACACTGAAGCTTTCTTT.

The chain is built from TRBV5-1 and TRBJ2-6, with 7 bases aligning to TRBD1. The CDR3 is 15 residues long. The trim removed 4 bases at V and 4 bases at J, leaving 5 bases unmatched. Germline V gene lookup returns CDR1 SGHRS and CDR2 YFSETQ. CDR3: CASSTGATGANVLTF. CDR3 nucleotide sequence: TGCGCCAGCAGCACAGGGGCGACGGGGGCCAACGTCCTGACTTTC.

The V call is TRBV20-1, the J call TRBJ1-2, with D unclear. CDR3 size: 13 residues. Looked up from germline, CDR1 is DFQATT and CDR2 is SNEGSKA (reference sequence). The V gene lost 4 bases and the J gene lost 6 bases, with 15 bases spanning the gap. DNA for the CDR3: TGCAGTGCTAAGGAGCTCCCTGGGGATGGCTACACCTTC. Translating it yields CSAKELPGDGYTF.

In its sample, this clonotype was seen a few times. The V gene is TRBV28, the J gene TRBJ2-1; 10 bases map to TRBD2. CDR1 MDHEN and CDR2 SYDVKM come from the germline V gene. V lost 2 bases and J lost 7; bases outside the gene matches: 11. CDR3 length: 17 residues. This CDR3 is CASSLRVLAGIGNEQFF. The CDR3 DNA reads TGTGCCAGCAGTTTAAGGGTACTAGCGGGAATTGGGAATGAGCAGTTCTTC.

The chain links TRBV4-1 to TRBJ2-3; 12 bases are shared with TRBD2. CDR1 and CDR2 (germline): MGHRA, YSYEKL. The CDR3 runs to 16 residues. Trimming cost V 5 bases and J 0 bases; bases outside gene matches: 3. Written as DNA, the CDR3 is TGCGCCAGCAGCTCTACTAGCGGGAGGAGCACAGATACGCAGTATTTT. It is translated as CASSSTSGRSTDTQYF.

The table lists this clonotype with a count of one. This may be a read error, as it is one base from a much larger clone. This rearrangement joins TRBV5-1 to TRBJ2-7, with D possibly being TRBD1 or TRBD2 (6 bases each). Germline V gives CDR1 SGHRS, CDR2 YFSETQ. The CDR3 loop spans 18 amino acids. Written as DNA, the CDR3 is TGTGCCAGCAGCTTGGTCGTTGGGCAGGGCAGGGGACTCTACGAGCGGTACTTC. This codes for CASSLVVGQGRGLYERYF.

This clonotype has ten or more counts. This chain joins TRBV20-1 and TRBJ2-7; either TRBD1 or TRBD2 may supply D (5 bases each). CDR1 and CDR2 from the germline V gene are DFQATT and SNEGSKA (reference sequence). Trimming left V 0 bases short and J 4 bases short, with 16 bases between. The CDR3 is 15 residues long. The CDR3 DNA is TGCAGTGCTAGAGATCGAGCAAGGGACCTTTACGAGCAGTACTTC. It codes for CSARDRARDLYEQYF.

The chain joins TRBV7-9 to TRBJ1-1; 7 nucleotides agree with TRBD1. Germline V gene data show CDR1 as SEHNR and CDR2 as FQNEAQ (reference sequence). V gave up 4 bases and J gave up 8 bases; unmatched junction bases: 4. This CDR3 comprises 12 residues. As DNA, the CDR3 is TGTGCCAGCAGCTCCCGACAGGGAGAAGCTTTCTTT. It codes for CASSSRQGEAFF.

This clonotype was counted between two and nine times. The CDR3: CASSYSLDRGEYNEQFF. CDR3 in DNA: TGTGCCAGCAGTTACTCCCTGGACAGGGGGGAGTACAATGAGCAGTTCTTC. This chain uses TRBV6-2 or TRBV6-3 with TRBJ2-1, with TRBD1 matching over 10 bases. Germline V gene data show CDR1 as MNHEY and CDR2 as SVGEGT. Losses at the gene ends were 0 bases for V and 4 bases for J; bases not matched to a gene: 6. This CDR3 spans 17 amino acids.

This clonotype came up many times. This chain uses TRBV20-1 with TRBJ2-1; no firm D call. The CDR3 consists of 13 residues. Looked up from germline, CDR1 is DFQATT and CDR2 is SNEGSKA (reference sequence). With 6 bases removed from V and 6 bases from J, the gap between germline ends came to 15 bases. The CDR3, as DNA: TGCAGTGCACCCCCCCAGGTTTCCAATGAGCAGTTCTTC. Protein product: CSAPPQVSNEQFF.

The chain uses TRBV9 and TRBJ2-7; D gene unclear. Trimming stripped 4 bases from V and 3 bases from J, with 17 bases between. Germline V lookup: CDR1 SGDLS, CDR2 YYNGEE. This CDR3 has 15 amino acids. The CDR3 loop reads CASSPTGWQVYEQYF. The CDR3 nucleotides read TGTGCCAGCAGCCCAACTGGGTGGCAGGTCTACGAGCAGTACTTC.

V is TRBV5-5 and J is TRBJ2-1; the match to TRBD2 covers 8 bases. Per germline, CDR1 SGHKS and CDR2 YYEKEE (reference sequence). The CDR3 is 16 amino acids. V was clipped by 0 bases and J by 7 bases; unmatched bases: 9. CDR3 in amino acids: CASSLDLSGSPNEQFF. CDR3 coding DNA: TGTGCCAGCAGCTTGGATTTAAGCGGGAGTCCAAATGAGCAGTTCTTC.

This clonotype was counted many times. The chain combines TRBV12-3 or TRBV12-4 with TRBJ2-3, with 11 bases identical to TRBD1. J lost 4 bases, V lost 6 bases, and 6 bases had no gene match. The CDR3 length is 15 residues. The CDR3 sequence is CASRAGTGGSDTQYF. For the CDR3, the DNA is TGTGCCAGCAGGGCCGGGACAGGGGGATCAGATACGCAGTATTTT.

V gene TRBV12-3 or TRBV12-4 combines with J gene TRBJ1-1, with 8 bases identical to TRBD1. V gave up 5 bases and J gave up 6 bases; unmatched junction bases: 5. The CDR3 has 13 amino acids. This CDR3 reads CASSHGTGAEAFF. CDR3 DNA sequence: TGTGCCAGCAGTCACGGGACAGGAGCTGAAGCTTTCTTT.